These 15 T cell receptor beta chains originate from one sample sequenced in a study of cytomegalovirus exposure and HLA in healthy donors. It was with 60 Vbeta and 13 Jbeta primers that the PCR ran. Clones were sequenced by immunoSEQ multiplex PCR, and TCRdb holds only the in-frame ones, with some missing. The table records about 130,000 clones, 75% to 80% of them present only once. The sample taken for sequencing was PBMCs. All receptors derive from a man aged 25-45 years in good health and CMV-seronegative.

The chain recombines TRBV20-1 with TRBJ1-2; D possibly corresponds to TRBD1 (5 bases). Germline lookup yields CDR1 DFQATT and CDR2 SNEGSKA (reference sequence). Trimming cost V 1 base and J 14 bases, with 11 bases left between them. The CDR3 consists of 10 residues. The CDR3 protein is CSARVRALTF. The CDR3 DNA follows: TGCAGTGCTAGAGTCAGGGCCCTAACCTTC.

CDR3 region: CASSEGAGGLPHTGELFF. The CDR3 coding sequence is TGTGCCAGCAGTGAAGGGGCGGGGGGCCTCCCCCACACCGGGGAGCTGTTTTTT. J is TRBJ2-2 and V is TRBV6-1, with TRBD2 matching 8 bases. Germline V gene lookup returns CDR1 MNHNS and CDR2 SASEGT. The CDR3 extends over 18 amino acids. J lost 3 bases, V lost 1 base, and 10 bases had no gene match.

The chain joins TRBV10-1 to TRBJ2-1; tentative D call: TRBD2 (6 bases). Deletions cut 3 bases from V and 5 bases from J, with 14 bases between. CDR1 and CDR2 (germline): WNHNN, SYGVQD (reference sequence). The CDR3 spans 15 residues. The CDR3 DNA reads TGCGCCAGCAGTGATTGGCGGGGAGTCGACAATGAGCAGTTCTTC. Amino acid sequence: CASSDWRGVDNEQFF.

J is TRBJ2-3 and V is TRBV11-2, with TRBD1 identical over 9 bases. Germline V lookup: CDR1 SGHAT, CDR2 FQNNGV. The CDR3 has 16 amino acids. V lost 4 bases, J lost 5 bases, and 10 bases stayed unmatched. This CDR3 is CASSSPGDRDLDTQYF. The CDR3 nucleotides read TGTGCCAGCAGCTCACCCGGGGACAGGGATTTAGATACGCAGTATTTT.

This chain links TRBV29-1 with TRBJ2-2; D gene unclear. The CDR3 extends over 13 amino acids. The V gene's germline CDR1 is SQVTM and CDR2 ANQGSEA. The V end lost 3 bases, the J end lost 0 bases, and 5 bases lay between the germline ends. CDR3 DNA: TGCAGCGTTGATAGAACGAACACCGGGGAGCTGTTTTTT. Translated, it gives CSVDRTNTGELFF.

This sequence joins TRBV6-5 and TRBJ1-1; D is perhaps TRBD1 (6 bases). CDR3 length: 14 residues. Trimming took 2 bases from V and 4 from J, leaving 11 bases between them. Germline CDR1 and CDR2: MNHEY and SVGAGI. The CDR3 protein is CASSYGGVGTEAFF. The CDR3 DNA follows: TGTGCCAGCAGTTACGGGGGCGTAGGCACTGAAGCTTTCTTT.

Only one count was recorded for this clone. The chain employs TRBV5-1 and TRBJ2-5; perhaps TRBD1 as D (6 bases). Germline assignment: CDR1 SGHRS and CDR2 YFSETQ. V was pared by 0 bases and J by 5 bases, with 14 bases between. The CDR3 is 15 amino acids. As DNA, the CDR3 is TGCGCCAGCAGCTTGGATGGGGGCATCGTGGAGACCCAGTACTTC. Its translation is CASSLDGGIVETQYF.

The chain joins TRBV7-6 to TRBJ2-3; D might be TRBD2 (6 bases). CDR3 length: 16 amino acids. V lost 4 bases and J lost 0, with 14 bases in between. The germline CDR1 and CDR2 sequences are SGHVS and FNYEAQ. For the CDR3, the DNA is TGTGCCAGCAGCTCGACCGGAGGGCCTAGCACAGATACGCAGTATTTT. Translating gives CASSSTGGPSTDTQYF.

V is TRBV11-3 and J is TRBJ2-2, with a tentative D call TRBD1 (5 bases). CDR1 and CDR2 from the germline V gene are SGHNT and YENEEA. The CDR3 consists of 16 residues. V lost 2 bases and J 4 bases, leaving 14 bases between the germline ends. In nucleotides, the CDR3 is TGTGCCAGCAGCTTATCCGTCTGGGGCGGCACCGGGGAGCTGTTTTTT. It specifies CASSLSVWGGTGELFF.

The chain couples TRBV28 to TRBJ1-3; weak D call: TRBD1 (5 bases). V was trimmed by 3 bases and J by 4 bases, leaving 16 bases between them. CDR1 MDHEN and CDR2 SYDVKM come from the germline V gene. The CDR3 covers 16 residues. The CDR3 sequence is CASSLGLPGHGNTIYF. The DNA of the CDR3 is TGTGCCAGCAGTTTGGGGCTGCCGGGTCACGGAAACACCATATATTTT.

The rearrangement uses TRBV15 and TRBJ2-1, with 7 bases matching TRBD1. In germline, CDR1 is LNHNV, CDR2 YYDKDF (reference sequence). V was pared by 5 bases and J by 9 bases, with 13 bases of the junction left unmatched. The CDR3 is 15 amino acids. The CDR3 bases are TGTGCCACCAGCTGGGACAAGACAGGGTCGAGTGAGCAGTTCTTC. Protein sequence: CATSWDKTGSSEQFF.

This clone was recorded a few times. V usage is TRBV6-1 and J usage is TRBJ1-5; perhaps TRBD1 as D (5 bases). Germline loops: CDR1 MNHNS, CDR2 SASEGT. The CDR3 length is 14 residues. Between the trimmed V and J ends, which lost 4 bases and 2 bases, there was a span of 9 bases. The CDR3 DNA reads as TGTGCCAGCAGTGGCATACAGGGCAATCAGCCCCAGCATTTT. Protein product: CASSGIQGNQPQHF.

This rearrangement joins TRBV19 to TRBJ2-5; TRBD1 matches 9 bases. The CDR3 loop spans 13 amino acids. The ends lost 5 bases at V and 6 bases at J; junction bases unmatched: 4. Germline V lookup: CDR1 LNHDA, CDR2 SQIVND (reference sequence). The CDR3 DNA sequence: TGTGCCAGTAGTGTACAGGGGGCCAAGACCCAGTACTTC. As protein: CASSVQGAKTQYF.

This clone was seen a handful of times. The chain combines TRBV29-1 with TRBJ2-6; the D gene is possibly TRBD1 (5 bases). V lost 8 bases and J 2 bases, leaving 19 bases between the germline ends. There are 16 residues in the CDR3. Germline-derived CDR1 and CDR2 are SQVTM and ANQGSEA. CDR3 in DNA: TGCAGCCATCTTGGTGCACAGGATCCTGGGGCCAACGTCCTGACTTTC. Its protein is CSHLGAQDPGANVLTF.

This clone appeared once. This chain uses TRBV6-4 with TRBJ2-1, with 12 bases fitting TRBD2. Germline assignment: CDR1 MRHNA and CDR2 SNTAGT. V trimming: 6 bases; J trimming: 4 bases; junction bases outside the gene matches: 13. The CDR3 length is 18 residues. CDR3 residues: CASRPEKLAGGLYNEQFF. CDR3 DNA: TGTGCCAGCAGACCCGAGAAACTAGCGGGAGGCCTATACAATGAGCAGTTCTTC.